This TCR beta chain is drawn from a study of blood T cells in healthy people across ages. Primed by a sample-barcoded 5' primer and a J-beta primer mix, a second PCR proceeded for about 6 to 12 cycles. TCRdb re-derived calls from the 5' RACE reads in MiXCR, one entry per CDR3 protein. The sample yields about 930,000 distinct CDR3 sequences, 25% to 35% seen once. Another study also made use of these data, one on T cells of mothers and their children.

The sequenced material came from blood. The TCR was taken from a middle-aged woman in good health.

This CDR3 reads CASSVAGQDNQPQHF. The DNA of the CDR3 is TGTGCCAGCAGCGTAGCCGGGCAGGACAATCAGCCCCAGCATTTT. The V call is TRBV9, the J call TRBJ1-5; D uncertain. The CDR3 is made up of 15 amino acids. V gave up 0 bases and J gave up 3 bases, with 10 bases separating them. Germline CDR1 and CDR2: SGDLS and YYNGEE.